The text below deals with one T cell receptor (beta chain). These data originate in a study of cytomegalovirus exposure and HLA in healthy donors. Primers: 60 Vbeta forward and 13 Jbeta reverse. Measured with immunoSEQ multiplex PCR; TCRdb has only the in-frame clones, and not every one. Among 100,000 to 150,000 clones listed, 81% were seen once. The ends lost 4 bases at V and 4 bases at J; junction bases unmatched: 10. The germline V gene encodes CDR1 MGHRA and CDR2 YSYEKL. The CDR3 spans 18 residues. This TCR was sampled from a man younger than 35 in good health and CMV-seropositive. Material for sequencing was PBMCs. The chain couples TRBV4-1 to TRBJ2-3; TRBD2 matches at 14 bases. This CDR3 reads CASSPSGLAGGGADTQYF. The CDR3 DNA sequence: TGCGCCAGCAGCCCCTCCGGACTAGCGGGAGGAGGCGCAGATACGCAGTATTTT.